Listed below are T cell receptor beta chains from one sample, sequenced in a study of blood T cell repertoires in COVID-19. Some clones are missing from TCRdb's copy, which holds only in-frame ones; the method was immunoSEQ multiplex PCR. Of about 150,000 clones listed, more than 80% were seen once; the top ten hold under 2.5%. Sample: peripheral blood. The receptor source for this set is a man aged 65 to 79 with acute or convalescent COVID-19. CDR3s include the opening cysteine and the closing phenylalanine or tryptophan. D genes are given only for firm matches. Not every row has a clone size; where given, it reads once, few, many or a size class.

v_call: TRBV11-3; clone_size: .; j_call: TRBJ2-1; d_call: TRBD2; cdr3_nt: TGTGCCAGCAGCTCCGAAGCGGGGATAACCTACAATGAGCAGTTCTTC; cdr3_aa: CASSSEAGITYNEQFF
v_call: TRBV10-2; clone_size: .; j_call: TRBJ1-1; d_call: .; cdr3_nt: TGCGCCAGCAGTGGGCACACTGAAGCTTTCTTT; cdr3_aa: CASSGHTEAFF
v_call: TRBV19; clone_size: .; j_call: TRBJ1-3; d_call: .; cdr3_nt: TGTGCCAGTAAAGAATTTTCTGCTATCTCTGGAAACACCATATATTTT; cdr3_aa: CASKEFSAISGNTIYF
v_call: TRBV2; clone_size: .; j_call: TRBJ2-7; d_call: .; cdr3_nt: TGTGCCAGCAGTGATAGCTACGAGCAGTACTTC; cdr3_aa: CASSDSYEQYF
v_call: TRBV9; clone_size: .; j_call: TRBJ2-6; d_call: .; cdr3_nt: TGTGCCAGCCAATTGGAGGTGGTGGGGAGATCTGGGGCCAACGTCCTGACTTTC; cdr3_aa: CASQLEVVGRSGANVLTF
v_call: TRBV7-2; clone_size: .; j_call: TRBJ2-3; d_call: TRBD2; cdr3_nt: TGTGCCAGCAGCTTACAGGCGGGAGCAGGTCCAGATACGCAGTATTTT; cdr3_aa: CASSLQAGAGPDTQYF
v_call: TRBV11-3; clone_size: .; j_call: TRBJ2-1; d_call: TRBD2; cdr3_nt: TGTGCCAGCAGCTCTACTAGCGGGGAAGGTGAGCAGTTCTTC; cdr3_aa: CASSSTSGEGEQFF
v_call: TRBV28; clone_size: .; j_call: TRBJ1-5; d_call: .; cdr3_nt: TGTGCCAGCAGCTCCGACGGGTCCTCCGATCAGCCCCAGCATTTT; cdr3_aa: CASSSDGSSDQPQHF
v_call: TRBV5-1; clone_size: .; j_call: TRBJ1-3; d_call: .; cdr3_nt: TGCGCCAGCAGCTTGGCTGGGGCCTCTGGAAACACCATATATTTT; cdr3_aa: CASSLAGASGNTIYF
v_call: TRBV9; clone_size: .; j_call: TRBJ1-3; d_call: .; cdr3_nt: TGTGCCAGCAGCGTAGGTTCAGGGGACGGAAACACCATATATTTT; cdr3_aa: CASSVGSGDGNTIYF
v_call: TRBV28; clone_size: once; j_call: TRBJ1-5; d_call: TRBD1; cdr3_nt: TGTGCCAGCAGTCCGCGGACAGGGGAAGGCCAGCCCCAGCATTTT; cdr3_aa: CASSPRTGEGQPQHF
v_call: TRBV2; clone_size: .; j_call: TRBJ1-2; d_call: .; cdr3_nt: TGTGCCAGCAGTGAAGCCTATCAGGACAGAGGAGGCTACACCTTC; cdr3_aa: CASSEAYQDRGGYTF
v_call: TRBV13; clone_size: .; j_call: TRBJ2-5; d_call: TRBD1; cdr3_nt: TGTGCCAGCAGCGTAAAGATCCGGGACAGGGTTACAGAGACCCAGTACTTC; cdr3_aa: CASSVKIRDRVTETQYF
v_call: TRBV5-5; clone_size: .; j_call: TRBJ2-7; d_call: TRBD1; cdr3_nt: TGTGCCAGCAGCTTGGTCGGCGGGACAGGGGCCCAATACGAGCAGTACTTC; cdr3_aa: CASSLVGGTGAQYEQYF
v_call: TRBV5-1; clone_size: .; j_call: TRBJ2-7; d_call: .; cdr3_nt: TGCGCCAGCAGCCCTCAAGCGAGTAGCGCTTCCTACGAGCAGTACTTC; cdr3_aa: CASSPQASSASYEQYF
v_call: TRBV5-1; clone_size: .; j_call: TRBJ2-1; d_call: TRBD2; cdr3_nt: TGCGCCAGCAGCTTGGGTAGCGGGGGACTCAATGAGCAGTTCTTC; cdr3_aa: CASSLGSGGLNEQFF
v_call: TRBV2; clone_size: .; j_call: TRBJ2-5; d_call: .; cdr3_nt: TGTGCCAGCAGTGGGGGGCAGGGGCTGAGGTACCAAGAGACCCAGTACTTC; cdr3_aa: CASSGGQGLRYQETQYF
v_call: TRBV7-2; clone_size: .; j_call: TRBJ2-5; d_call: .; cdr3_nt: TGTGCCAGCAGGCCAAACTTAGTAGAGACCCAGTACTTC; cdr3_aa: CASRPNLVETQYF
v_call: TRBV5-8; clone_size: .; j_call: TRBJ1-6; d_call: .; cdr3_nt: TGTGCCAGCAGCTACGAAATTCAGGGTGGGATGGTTTCACCCCTCCACTTT; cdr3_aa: CASSYEIQGGMVSPLHF
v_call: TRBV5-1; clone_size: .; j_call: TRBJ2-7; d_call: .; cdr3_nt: TGCGCCAGCAGCACACAGGACACTGCCTACGAGCAGTACTTC; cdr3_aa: CASSTQDTAYEQYF
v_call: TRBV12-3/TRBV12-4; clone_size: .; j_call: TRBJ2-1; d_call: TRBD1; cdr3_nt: TGTGCCAGCAGTTTTGGACAGGTAGGGGAGCAGTTCTTC; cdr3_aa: CASSFGQVGEQFF
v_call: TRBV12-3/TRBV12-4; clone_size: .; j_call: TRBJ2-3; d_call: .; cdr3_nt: TGTGCCAGCAGAAGACTAGTGGATACGCAGTATTTT; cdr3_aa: CASRRLVDTQYF
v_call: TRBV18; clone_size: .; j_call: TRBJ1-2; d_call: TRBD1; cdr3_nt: TGTGCCAGCTCACCCGCGACAGGGGGCATGTCTGGCTACACCTTC; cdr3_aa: CASSPATGGMSGYTF
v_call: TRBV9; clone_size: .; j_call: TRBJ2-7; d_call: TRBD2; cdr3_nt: TGTGCCAGCAGCGCAGGACTAGCGGTCTCCTACGAGCAGTACTTC; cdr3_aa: CASSAGLAVSYEQYF
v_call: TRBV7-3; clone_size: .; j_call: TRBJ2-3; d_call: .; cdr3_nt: TGTGCCAGCAGCCAACTTCGGGGGATCCCTTCCACAGATACGCAGTATTTT; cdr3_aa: CASSQLRGIPSTDTQYF
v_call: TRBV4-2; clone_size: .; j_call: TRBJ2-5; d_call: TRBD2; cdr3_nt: TGTGCCAGCAGCCAAGAAGGAACTAGCGGGGGGGGAGAGACCCAGTACTTC; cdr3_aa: CASSQEGTSGGGETQYF